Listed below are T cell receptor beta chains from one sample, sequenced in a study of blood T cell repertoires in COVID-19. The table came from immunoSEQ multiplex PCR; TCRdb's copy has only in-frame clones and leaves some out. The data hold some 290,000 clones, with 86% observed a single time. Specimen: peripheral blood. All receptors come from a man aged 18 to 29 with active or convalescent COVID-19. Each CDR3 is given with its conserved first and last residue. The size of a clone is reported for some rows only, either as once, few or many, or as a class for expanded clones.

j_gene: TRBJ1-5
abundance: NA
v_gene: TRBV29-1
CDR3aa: CSVATGYSNQPQHF

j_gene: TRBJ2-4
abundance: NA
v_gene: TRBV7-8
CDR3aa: CASSDLENIQYF

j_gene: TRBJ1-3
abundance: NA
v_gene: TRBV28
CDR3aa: CASSPTAENTIYF

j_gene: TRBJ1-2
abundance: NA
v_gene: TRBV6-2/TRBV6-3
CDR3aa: CASSGPTNRSF

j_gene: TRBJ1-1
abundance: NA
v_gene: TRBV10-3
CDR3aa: CAISDYRARNTEAFF

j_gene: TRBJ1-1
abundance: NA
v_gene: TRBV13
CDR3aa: CASSLGLGDRNMNTEAFF

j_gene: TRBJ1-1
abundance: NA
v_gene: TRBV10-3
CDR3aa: CATATEEGGSTEAFF

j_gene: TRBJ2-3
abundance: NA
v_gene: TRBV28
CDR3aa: CASSTGTGSRRVTDTQYF

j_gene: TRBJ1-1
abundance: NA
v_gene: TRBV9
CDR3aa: CASSVSLRTEAFF

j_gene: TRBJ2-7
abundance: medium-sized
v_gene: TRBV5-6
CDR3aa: CASSAYATRDRPYEQYF

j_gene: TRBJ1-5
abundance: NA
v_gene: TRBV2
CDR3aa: CASKLGTGNQPQHF

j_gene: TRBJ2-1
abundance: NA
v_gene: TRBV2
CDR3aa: CASRMDRINEQFF

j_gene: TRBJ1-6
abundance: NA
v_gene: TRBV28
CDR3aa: CASRYPLSPLHF

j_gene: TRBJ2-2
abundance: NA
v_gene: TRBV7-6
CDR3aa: CASSRLAGGLLNTGELFF

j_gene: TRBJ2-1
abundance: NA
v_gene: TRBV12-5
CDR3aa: CASGLLPSGRSPLFNEQFF

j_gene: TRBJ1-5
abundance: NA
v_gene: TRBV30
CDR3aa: CAWSVGSGRTEPQHF

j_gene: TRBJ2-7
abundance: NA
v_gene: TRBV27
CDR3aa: CASSFSGRSYEQYF

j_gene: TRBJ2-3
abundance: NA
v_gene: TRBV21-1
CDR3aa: CASSKGPGHHSTDTQYF

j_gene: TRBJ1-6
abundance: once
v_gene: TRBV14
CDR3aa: CASSQDRTVGESYNSPLHF

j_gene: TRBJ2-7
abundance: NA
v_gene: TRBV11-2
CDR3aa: CASSPNTGGHYEQYF

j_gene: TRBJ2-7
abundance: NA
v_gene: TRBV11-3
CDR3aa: CASSARAYEQYF

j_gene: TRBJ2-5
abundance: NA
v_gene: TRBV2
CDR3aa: CASKEGQGGETQYF

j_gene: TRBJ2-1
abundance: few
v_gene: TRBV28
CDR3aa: CASSLGFVAGGPSEQFF

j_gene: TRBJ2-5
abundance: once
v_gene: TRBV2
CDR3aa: CASSERNDMWFQETQYF

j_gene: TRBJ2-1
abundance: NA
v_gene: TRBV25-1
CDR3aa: CASRDRAGNEQFF

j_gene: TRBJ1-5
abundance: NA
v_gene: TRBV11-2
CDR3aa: CASSLGGHNQPQHF

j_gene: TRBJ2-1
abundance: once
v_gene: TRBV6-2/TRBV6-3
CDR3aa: CASSTRDYYNEQFF

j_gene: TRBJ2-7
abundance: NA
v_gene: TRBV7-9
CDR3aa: CASSPGTSGRDYEQYF

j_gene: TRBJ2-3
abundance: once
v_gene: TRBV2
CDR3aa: CASRLFTDTQYF

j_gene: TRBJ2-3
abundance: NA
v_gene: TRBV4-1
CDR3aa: CASSQDGGPADTQYF

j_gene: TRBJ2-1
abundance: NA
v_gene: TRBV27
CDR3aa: CASSFLHLAGGAYNEQFF

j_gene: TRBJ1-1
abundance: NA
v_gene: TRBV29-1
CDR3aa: CSVEGQGRKAEAFF

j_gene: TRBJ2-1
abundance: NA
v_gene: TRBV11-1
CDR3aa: CASSLGRQILGNEQFF

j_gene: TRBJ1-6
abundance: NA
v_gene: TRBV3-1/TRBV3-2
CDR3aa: CASSPSERNSPLHF

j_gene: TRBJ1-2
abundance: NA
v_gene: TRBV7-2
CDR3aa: CASSSGQAYGYTF

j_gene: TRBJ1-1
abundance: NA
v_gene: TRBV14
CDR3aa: CASSQLADTEAFF

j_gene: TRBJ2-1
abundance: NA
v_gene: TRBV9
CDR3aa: CASSVEGNPYNEQFF

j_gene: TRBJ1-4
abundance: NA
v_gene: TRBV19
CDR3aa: CASSEIGGEKLFF

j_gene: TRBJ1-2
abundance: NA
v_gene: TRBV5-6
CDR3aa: CASSDRVFYGYTF

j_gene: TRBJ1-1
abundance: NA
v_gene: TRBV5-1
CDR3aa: CASSLVGGGNTEAFF

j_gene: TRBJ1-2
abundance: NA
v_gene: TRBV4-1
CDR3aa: CASSQDWQVDYGYTF

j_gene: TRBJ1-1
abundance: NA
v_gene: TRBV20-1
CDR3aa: CSASRDTEAFF

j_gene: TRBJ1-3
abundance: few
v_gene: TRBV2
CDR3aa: CASSEAVSGNTIYF

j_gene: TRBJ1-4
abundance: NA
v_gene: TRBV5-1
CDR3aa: CASRSSPSNEKLFF

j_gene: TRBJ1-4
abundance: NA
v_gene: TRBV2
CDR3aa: CASSLTRDRLFF

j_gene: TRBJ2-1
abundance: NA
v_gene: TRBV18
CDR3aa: CASSETSGETYNEQFF